The clone carrying this T cell receptor (beta chain) has just a few counts. The CDR3 consists of 14 residues. Germline V gives CDR1 MNHEY, CDR2 SMNVEV (reference sequence). After removal of 6 bases from V and 6 bases from J, the junction contained 9 bases not matched to a gene. TCRdb ran MiXCR on the 5' RACE reads and lists one entry per CDR3 protein. The sample carries approximately 700,000 distinct CDR3 sequences, 15% to 20% recorded once. This entry comes from a study of identical twins. The data were also submitted as part of a second study, on T cells expressing NK-cell markers.

The chain carries TRBV27 and TRBJ1-2; 8 nucleotides line up with TRBD1. This sequence was found in a woman under 30 in good health. Sequencing was performed on PBMCs. This CDR3 is CASRRTGTGNGYTF. DNA for the CDR3: TGTGCCAGCAGACGAACCGGGACAGGAAATGGCTACACCTTC.